Listed here are 26 T cell receptor beta chains from one sample, sequenced in a study of OX40 agonist ivuxolimab in advanced cancers. The protocol was immunoSEQ multiplex PCR, while the TCRdb copy is restricted to in-frame clones and leaves out a portion. The sample lists around 80,000 clones, approximately 84% occurring once. Sample: CD4+ or CD8+ T cells sorted from blood, taken in a trial of the OX40 agonist ivuxolimab. These receptors came from an adult with an advanced solid tumor such as melanoma, head and neck, liver or kidney cancer.

This chain connects TRBV7-7 to TRBJ1-3, with D unresolved. Germline V gene lookup returns CDR1 SSHAT and CDR2 FNYEAQ (reference sequence). There are 13 residues in the CDR3. Trimming removed 4 bases from V and 2 bases from J, with 6 bases in between. CDR3 in DNA: TGTGCCAGCAGCTCCAGCCCTGGAAACACCATATATTTT. Translated, it gives CASSSSPGNTIYF.

The chain joins TRBV7-9 to TRBJ2-7, with 8 bases aligning to TRBD2. Losses at the gene ends were 5 bases for V and 1 base for J; bases not matched to a gene: 7. This CDR3 region has 15 residues. Germline V gene data show CDR1 as SEHNR and CDR2 as FQNEAQ (reference sequence). The CDR3 bases are TGTGCCAGCAGCCTTTTAAGCGGGGGTTCCTACGAGCAGTACTTC. Its protein product is CASSLLSGGSYEQYF.

There are a few counts of this clone. The chain uses TRBV4-1 and TRBJ2-7, with 8 bases fitting TRBD1. Trimming cost V 5 bases and J 3 bases; bases outside gene matches: 6. Germline CDR1 reads MGHRA; CDR2 reads YSYEKL. The CDR3 length is 14 residues. The CDR3 loop is CASSGRQGFYEQYF. Here the CDR3 DNA reads TGCGCCAGCAGCGGCCGACAGGGGTTCTACGAGCAGTACTTC.

The V call is TRBV5-1, the J call TRBJ2-2; TRBD2 matches 11 bases. There are 16 residues in the CDR3. Trimming took 6 bases from V and 4 from J; bases not matched to a gene: 8. Per the germline V gene, CDR1 is SGHRS and CDR2 is YFSETQ. The CDR3 DNA reads TGCGCCAGCATTAGAGGGACTAGCGGAACCACCGGGGAGCTGTTTTTT. Protein product: CASIRGTSGTTGELFF.

The J gene is TRBJ2-5, the V gene TRBV12-5; D call uncertain. CDR1 and CDR2 (germline): LGHNT, FRNRAP. The CDR3 consists of 15 residues. Deletions cut 7 bases from V and 4 bases from J, with 19 bases between. The CDR3 reads CASVPSGELVETQYF. Here the CDR3 DNA reads TGTGCTAGTGTTCCCTCCGGCGAGCTGGTAGAGACCCAGTACTTC.

The chain is built from TRBV5-1 and TRBJ1-3, with no clear D. Germline V gene data show CDR1 as SGHRS and CDR2 as YFSETQ. This CDR3 has 14 residues. Trimming removed 5 bases at V and 4 bases at J, with 13 bases between. The CDR3 region has the DNA TGCGCCAGCAGAGAGCCCTCGAGCGGAAACACCATATATTTT. It codes for CASREPSSGNTIYF.

The J gene is TRBJ2-7, the V gene TRBV7-2; D call uncertain. Deletions cut 5 bases from V and 7 bases from J, with 12 bases between. Germline assignment: CDR1 SGHTA and CDR2 FQGNSA. The CDR3 runs 12 residues. CDR3 amino acids: CASSETRREQYF. CDR3 nucleotide sequence: TGTGCCAGCAGCGAGACACGGCGAGAGCAGTACTTC. Looking up the rest from reference TRBV7-2 and TRBJ2-7 gives the full variable domain: GAGVSQSPSNKVTEKGKDVELRCDPISGHTALYWYRQSLGQGLEFLIYFQGNSAPDKSGLPSDRFSAERTGGSVSTLTIQRTQQEDSAVYLCASSETRREQYFGPGTRLTVT.

The chain employs TRBV21-1 and TRBJ1-1; the table names TRBD1, a call not compared with the DNA. TRBV21-1 is a documented pseudogene. The CDR3 sequence is 15 residues long. CDR3 sequence reads: CASSLRDSQNTEAFF. The CDR3 DNA reads TGTGCCAGCAGCTTGCGGGACAGCCAGAACACTGAAGCTTTCTTT.

The J gene is TRBJ1-6, the V gene TRBV7-9; TRBD1 matches at 8 bases. The V gene's germline CDR1 is SEHNR and CDR2 FQNEAQ (reference sequence). The V and J ends lost 8 bases and 7 bases, in that order; junction bases with no gene match: 10. The CDR3 runs 15 residues. DNA for the CDR3: TGTGCCAGCGGCTACTCGGGGACAGGAAATTCACCCCTCCACTTT. Translation gives CASGYSGTGNSPLHF. Filled out from reference TRBV7-9 and TRBJ1-6, the complete variable domain reads DTGVSQNPRHKITKRGQNVTFRCDPISEHNRLYWYRQTLGQGPEFLTYFQNEAQLEKSRLLSDRFSAERPKGSFSTLEIQRTEQGDSAMYLCASGYSGTGNSPLHFGNGTRLTVT.

The chain has TRBV7-8 and TRBJ2-3, with no clear D. V gave up 4 bases and J gave up 1 base, with 6 bases separating them. Germline V lookup: CDR1 SGHVS, CDR2 FQNEAQ. The CDR3 is 13 residues long. The CDR3 DNA reads as TGTGCCAGCAGCTCCCCAGGCACAGATACGCAGTATTTT. This encodes CASSSPGTDTQYF.

The V call is TRBV28, the J call TRBJ1-1; D possibly corresponds to TRBD1 (5 bases). V was pared by 7 bases and J by 8 bases, with 14 bases between. The CDR3 length is 12 residues. Germline values: CDR1 MDHEN, CDR2 SYDVKM. The CDR3 DNA reads as TGTGCCAGCACCCACCGGGGGTACGAAGCTTTCTTT. It is translated as CASTHRGYEAFF.

The V gene is TRBV5-6, the J gene TRBJ1-6, with TRBD1 matching 8 bases. Germline V gene lookup returns CDR1 SGHDT and CDR2 YYEEEE. The CDR3 consists of 17 residues. J gave up 10 bases and V 1 base, and 13 bases lay outside the gene matches. CDR3 in amino acids: CASSLPGGNVGGSPLHF. The DNA for the CDR3 is TGTGCCAGCAGCTTGCCAGGGGGCAATGTAGGGGGGTCACCCCTCCACTTT.

The chain carries TRBV5-1 and TRBJ1-2; 7 positions match TRBD1. The CDR3 loop spans 14 amino acids. CDR1 and CDR2 from the germline V gene are SGHRS and YFSETQ. V dropped 4 bases and J dropped 4; count of bases not matched to a gene: 7. The CDR3 sequence is CASSQQGEGYGYTF. In DNA form, the CDR3 reads TGCGCCAGCAGCCAGCAGGGGGAGGGCTATGGCTACACCTTC.

J is TRBJ2-1 and V is TRBV5-6; 10 bases align to TRBD1. The CDR3 totals 16 residues. The V gene's germline CDR1 is SGHDT and CDR2 YYEEEE. The V gene end was trimmed by 2 bases and the J gene end by 9 bases; junction bases not matched to a gene: 11. CDR3 DNA: TGTGCCAGCAGCTTATTTCGGGACAGGGGATGGGGTGAGCAGTTCTTC. This gives the protein CASSLFRDRGWGEQFF.

This chain uses TRBV6-6 with TRBJ2-5, with 8 bases fitting TRBD2. V trimming: 1 base; J trimming: 2 bases; junction bases outside the gene matches: 6. Germline CDR1 MNHNY, CDR2 SVGAGI (reference sequence). The CDR3 totals 16 residues. The CDR3 here is CASSYWATSGQETQYF. CDR3 sequence (DNA): TGTGCCAGCAGTTACTGGGCCACTAGCGGACAAGAGACCCAGTACTTC.

The rearrangement joins TRBV5-4 to TRBJ2-5; D is perhaps TRBD1 (6 bases). Trimming pared 4 bases from V and 4 bases from J, leaving 14 bases between. There are 14 residues in the CDR3. Looked up from germline, CDR1 is SGHNT and CDR2 is YYREEE (reference sequence). CDR3 sequence reads: CASSRPGQTETQYF. The CDR3 DNA reads as TGTGCCAGCAGCCGTCCGGGACAAACAGAGACCCAGTACTTC. The variable domain in full, with the rest retrieved from reference TRBV5-4 and TRBJ2-5, is ETGVTQSPTHLIKTRGQQVTLRCSSQSGHNTVSWYQQALGQGPQFIFQYYREEENGRGNFPPRFSGLQFPNYSSELNVNALELDDSALYLCASSRPGQTETQYFGPGTRLLVL.

The rearrangement joins TRBV6-6 to TRBJ1-1; D not certain. V lost 10 bases to trimming and J lost 0 bases, with 12 bases between them. Germline V gene lookup returns CDR1 MNHNY and CDR2 SVGAGI (reference sequence). This CDR3 region has 13 residues. The CDR3 here is CATKGTVNTEAFF. In DNA form, the CDR3 reads TGTGCCACCAAGGGCACCGTGAACACTGAAGCTTTCTTT.

DNA of the CDR3: TGTGCCAGCAGCAACGGGCTTAGGAACACCGGGGAGCTGTTTTTT. Encoded protein: CASSNGLRNTGELFF. The J gene is TRBJ2-2, the V gene TRBV11-2, with D unresolved. This CDR3 region has 15 residues. CDR1 is SGHAT, CDR2 FQNNGV, per germline. The germline V and J ends were trimmed by 5 bases and 1 base, with 11 bases remaining between them.

This clone has only a few counts. The rearrangement uses TRBV30 and TRBJ1-1; D not resolved. Per the germline V gene, CDR1 is GTSNPN and CDR2 is SVGIG (reference sequence). This CDR3 contains 12 residues. The V gene lost 5 bases and the J gene lost 3 bases, with 10 bases spanning the gap. The CDR3 bases are TGTGCCTGGTCTCACAGCGACACTGAAGCTTTCTTT. Residues: CAWSHSDTEAFF.

The chain joins TRBV7-2 to TRBJ1-1; D might be TRBD1 (5 bases). The CDR3 has 14 residues. Germline CDR1 reads SGHTA; CDR2 reads FQGNSA. V was pared by 2 bases and J by 1 base, with 8 bases between. The CDR3 here is CASSLRRENTEAFF. The CDR3 nucleotides are TGTGCCAGCAGCTTACGCAGGGAGAACACTGAAGCTTTCTTT.

This rearrangement joins TRBV25-1 to TRBJ2-7; 11 bases line up with TRBD1. The CDR3 spans 15 residues. Germline-derived CDR1 and CDR2 are MGHDK and SYGVNS. J gave up 3 bases and V 4 bases, and 5 bases lay outside the gene matches. CDR3 in amino acids: CASSGSGTGGYEQYV. The CDR3 DNA reads as TGTGCCAGCAGTGGTTCCGGGACAGGGGGCTACGAGCAGTACGTC.

Notes on this clone: This sample includes further DNA sequences coding for the same CDR3. The CDR3 reads CASSPRRAYNEKLFF. As DNA, the CDR3 is TGTGCCAGCTCACCACGCAGGGCTTATAATGAAAAACTGTTTTTT. The V and J genes are TRBV18 and TRBJ1-4, with D perhaps matching TRBD1 (5 bases). CDR3 length equals 15 residues. The V gene's germline CDR1 is KGHSH and CDR2 LQKENI. V shed 1 base and J shed 4 bases, with 10 bases lying between them.

CDR3 residues: CASRAAGTGTNNEQFF. The CDR3 region has the DNA TGTGCCAGCAGGGCCGCCGGGACAGGGACAAACAATGAGCAGTTCTTC. The chain has TRBV5-6 and TRBJ2-1; 9 nucleotides line up with TRBD1. The CDR3 contains 16 residues. V lost 5 bases, J lost 5 bases, and 11 bases stayed unmatched. Germline V CDR1 and CDR2: SGHDT, YYEEEE.

The chain recombines TRBV5-1 with TRBJ1-4; the D gene is possibly TRBD1 (5 bases). Trimming took off 0 bases at V and 2 bases at J, with 11 bases between the two ends. The CDR3 totals 16 residues. In germline, CDR1 is SGHRS, CDR2 YFSETQ. The CDR3 nucleotides are TGCGCCAGCAGCTTGGTCCGGGGGGTGACTAATGAAAAACTGTTTTTT. This codes for CASSLVRGVTNEKLFF.

V usage is TRBV5-1 and J usage is TRBJ1-4; 8 nucleotides align to TRBD1. The CDR3 runs 15 residues. After removal of 4 bases from V and 2 bases from J, the junction contained 4 bases not matched to a gene. Germline CDR1 reads SGHRS; CDR2 reads YFSETQ. CDR3: CASSLQGATNEKLFF. CDR3 DNA sequence: TGCGCCAGCAGCCTGCAGGGGGCGACTAATGAAAAACTGTTTTTT.

The chain couples TRBV18 to TRBJ2-7; tentative D call: TRBD1 (6 bases). The CDR3 covers 13 residues. V lost 1 base and J 3 bases, leaving 7 bases between the germline ends. Germline CDR1 reads KGHSH; CDR2 reads LQKENI. The CDR3 nucleotides read TGTGCCAGCTCACCACGACAGGACTACGAGCAGTACTTC. This codes for CASSPRQDYEQYF.